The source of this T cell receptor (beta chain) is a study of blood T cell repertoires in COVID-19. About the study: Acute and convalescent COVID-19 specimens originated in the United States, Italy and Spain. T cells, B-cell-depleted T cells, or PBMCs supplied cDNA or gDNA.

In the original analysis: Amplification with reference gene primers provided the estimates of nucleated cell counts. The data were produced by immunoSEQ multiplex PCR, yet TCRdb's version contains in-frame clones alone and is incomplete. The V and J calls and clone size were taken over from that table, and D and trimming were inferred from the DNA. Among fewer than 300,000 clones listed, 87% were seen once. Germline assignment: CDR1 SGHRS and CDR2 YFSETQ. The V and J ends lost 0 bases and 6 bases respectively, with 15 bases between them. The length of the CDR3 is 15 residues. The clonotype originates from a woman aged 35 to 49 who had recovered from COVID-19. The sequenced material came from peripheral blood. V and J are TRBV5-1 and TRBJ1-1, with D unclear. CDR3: CASSLVGEGSPEAFF. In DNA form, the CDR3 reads TGCGCCAGCAGCTTGGTCGGGGAGGGTAGCCCTGAAGCTTTCTTT.